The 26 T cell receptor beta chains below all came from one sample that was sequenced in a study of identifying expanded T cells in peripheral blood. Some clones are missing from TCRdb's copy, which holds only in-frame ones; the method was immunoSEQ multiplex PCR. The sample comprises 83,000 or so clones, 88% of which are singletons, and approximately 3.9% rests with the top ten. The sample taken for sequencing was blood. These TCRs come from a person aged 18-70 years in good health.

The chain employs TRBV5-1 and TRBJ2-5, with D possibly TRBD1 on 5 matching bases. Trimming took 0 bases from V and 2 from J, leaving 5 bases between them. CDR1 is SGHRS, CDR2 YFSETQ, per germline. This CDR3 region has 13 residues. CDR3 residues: CASSLDRQETQYF. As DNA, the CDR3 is TGCGCCAGCAGCTTGGACAGGCAAGAGACCCAGTACTTC.

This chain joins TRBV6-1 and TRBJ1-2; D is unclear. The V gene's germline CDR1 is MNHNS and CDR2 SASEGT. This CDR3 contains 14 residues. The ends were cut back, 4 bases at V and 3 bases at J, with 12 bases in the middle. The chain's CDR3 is CASSAQRADYGYTF. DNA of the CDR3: TGTGCCAGCAGTGCACAAAGGGCAGACTATGGCTACACCTTC.

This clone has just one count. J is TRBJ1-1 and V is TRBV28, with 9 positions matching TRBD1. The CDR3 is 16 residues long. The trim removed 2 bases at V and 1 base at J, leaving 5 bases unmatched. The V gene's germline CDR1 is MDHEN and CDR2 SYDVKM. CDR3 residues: CASSLGTGNGNTEAFF. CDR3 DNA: TGTGCCAGCAGTTTAGGGACAGGGAATGGGAACACTGAAGCTTTCTTT. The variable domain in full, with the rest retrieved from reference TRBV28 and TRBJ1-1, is DVKVTQSSRYLVKRTGEKVFLECVQDMDHENMFWYRQDPGLGLRLIYFSYDVKMKEKGDIPEGYSVSREKKERFSLILESASTNQTSMYLCASSLGTGNGNTEAFFGQGTRLTVV.

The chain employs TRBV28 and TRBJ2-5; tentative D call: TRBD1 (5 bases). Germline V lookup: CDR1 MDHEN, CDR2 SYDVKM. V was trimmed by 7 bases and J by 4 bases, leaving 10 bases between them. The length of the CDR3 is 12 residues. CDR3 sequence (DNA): TGTGCCAGCAAAAGGGGTTCAGAGACCCAGTACTTC. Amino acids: CASKRGSETQYF.

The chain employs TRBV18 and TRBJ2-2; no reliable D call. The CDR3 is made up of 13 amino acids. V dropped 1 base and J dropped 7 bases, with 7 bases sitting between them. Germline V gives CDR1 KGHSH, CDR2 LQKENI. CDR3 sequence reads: CASSPREDGELFF. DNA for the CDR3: TGTGCCAGCTCACCACGCGAGGACGGGGAGCTGTTTTTT.

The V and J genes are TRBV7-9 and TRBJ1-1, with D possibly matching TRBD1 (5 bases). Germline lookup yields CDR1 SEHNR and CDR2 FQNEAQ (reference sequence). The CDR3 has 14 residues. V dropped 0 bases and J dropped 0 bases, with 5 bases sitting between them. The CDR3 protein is CASSLAGVNTEAFF. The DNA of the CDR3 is TGTGCCAGCAGCTTAGCGGGGGTGAACACTGAAGCTTTCTTT. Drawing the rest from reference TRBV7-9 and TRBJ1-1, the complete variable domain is DTGVSQNPRHKITKRGQNVTFRCDPISEHNRLYWYRQTLGQGPEFLTYFQNEAQLEKSRLLSDRFSAERPKGSFSTLEIQRTEQGDSAMYLCASSLAGVNTEAFFGQGTRLTVV.

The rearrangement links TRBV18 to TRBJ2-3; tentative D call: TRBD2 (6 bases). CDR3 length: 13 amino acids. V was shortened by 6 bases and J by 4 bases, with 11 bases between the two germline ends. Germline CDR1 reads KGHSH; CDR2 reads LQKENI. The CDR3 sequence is CASSPTGADTQYF. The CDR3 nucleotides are TGTGCCAGCTCCCCAACGGGGGCAGATACGCAGTATTTT.

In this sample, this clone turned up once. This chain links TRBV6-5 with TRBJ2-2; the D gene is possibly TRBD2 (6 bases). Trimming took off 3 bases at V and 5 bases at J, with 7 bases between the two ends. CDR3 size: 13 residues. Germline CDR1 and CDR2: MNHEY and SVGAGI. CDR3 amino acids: CASSYSGTGELFF. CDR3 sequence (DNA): TGTGCCAGCAGTTATAGCGGAACCGGGGAGCTGTTTTTT.

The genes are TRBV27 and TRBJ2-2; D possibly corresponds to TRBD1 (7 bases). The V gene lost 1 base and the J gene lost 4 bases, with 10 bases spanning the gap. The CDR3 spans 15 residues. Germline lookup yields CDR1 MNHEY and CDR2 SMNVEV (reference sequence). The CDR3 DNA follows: TGTGCCAGCAGTTTATGGCAGGGGGGCACCGGGGAGCTGTTTTTT. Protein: CASSLWQGGTGELFF.

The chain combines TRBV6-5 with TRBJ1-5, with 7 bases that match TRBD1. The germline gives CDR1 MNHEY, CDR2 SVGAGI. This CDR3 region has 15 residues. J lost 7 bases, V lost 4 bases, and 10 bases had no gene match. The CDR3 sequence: CASSSGGGALQPQHF. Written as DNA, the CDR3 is TGTGCCAGCAGTTCAGGGGGGGGAGCGCTGCAGCCCCAGCATTTT.

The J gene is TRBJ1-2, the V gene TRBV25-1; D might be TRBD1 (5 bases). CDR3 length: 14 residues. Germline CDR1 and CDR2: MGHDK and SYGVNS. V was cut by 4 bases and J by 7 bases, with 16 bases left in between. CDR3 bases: TGTGCCAGCAGTGCACAGGCTCACCAAACTGGCTACACCTTC. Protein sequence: CASSAQAHQTGYTF.

This CDR3 is CASSLLAASLNEQFF. Written as DNA, the CDR3 is TGTGCCAGCAGCTTACTAGCGGCCTCTTTGAATGAGCAGTTCTTC. The J gene is TRBJ2-1, the V gene TRBV9; 8 nucleotides match TRBD2. With V trimmed by 4 bases and J by 7 bases, 10 bases remained unmatched. Germline V gives CDR1 SGDLS, CDR2 YYNGEE. The CDR3 sequence is 15 residues long.

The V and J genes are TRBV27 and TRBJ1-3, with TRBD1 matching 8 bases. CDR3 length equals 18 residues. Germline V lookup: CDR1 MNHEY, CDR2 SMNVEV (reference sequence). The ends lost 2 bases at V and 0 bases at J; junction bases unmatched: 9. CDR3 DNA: TGTGCCAGCAGTTTAAACGGACAGGGCGCCAACTCTGGAAACACCATATATTTT. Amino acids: CASSLNGQGANSGNTIYF.

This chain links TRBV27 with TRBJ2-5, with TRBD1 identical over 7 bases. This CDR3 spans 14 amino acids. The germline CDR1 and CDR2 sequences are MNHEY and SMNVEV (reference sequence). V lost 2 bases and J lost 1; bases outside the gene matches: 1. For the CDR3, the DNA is TGTGCCAGCAGTTTACGACAGGGCCAAGAGACCCAGTACTTC. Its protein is CASSLRQGQETQYF.

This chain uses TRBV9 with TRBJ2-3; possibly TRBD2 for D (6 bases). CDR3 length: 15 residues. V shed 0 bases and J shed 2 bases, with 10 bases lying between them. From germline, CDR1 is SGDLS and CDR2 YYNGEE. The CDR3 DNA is TGTGCCAGCAGCGTAGACGGGGGAGTCACAGATACGCAGTATTTT. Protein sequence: CASSVDGGVTDTQYF.

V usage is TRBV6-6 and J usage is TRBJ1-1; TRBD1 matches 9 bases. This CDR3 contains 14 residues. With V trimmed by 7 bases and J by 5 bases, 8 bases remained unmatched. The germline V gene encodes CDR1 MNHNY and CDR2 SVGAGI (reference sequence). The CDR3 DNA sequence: TGTGCCAGCATCACGAGACAGGGGGGGACTGAAGCTTTCTTT. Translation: CASITRQGGTEAFF.

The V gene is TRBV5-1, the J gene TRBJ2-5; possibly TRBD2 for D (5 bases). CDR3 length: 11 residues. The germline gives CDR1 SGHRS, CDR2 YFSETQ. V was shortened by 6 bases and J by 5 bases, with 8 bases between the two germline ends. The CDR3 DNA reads TGCGCCAGCACGGGAATGGAGACCCAGTACTTC. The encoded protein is CASTGMETQYF.

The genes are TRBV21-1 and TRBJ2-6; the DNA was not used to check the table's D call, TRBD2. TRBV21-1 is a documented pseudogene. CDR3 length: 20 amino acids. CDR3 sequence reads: CASSKKQQGLVIPGANVLTF. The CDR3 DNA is TGTGCCAGCAGCAAGAAACAACAGGGACTAGTAATTCCTGGGGCCAACGTCCTGACTTTC.

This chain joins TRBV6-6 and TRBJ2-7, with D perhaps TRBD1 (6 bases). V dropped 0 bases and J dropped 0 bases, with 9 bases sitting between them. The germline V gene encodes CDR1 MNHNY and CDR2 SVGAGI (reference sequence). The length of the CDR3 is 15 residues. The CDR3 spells CASSYSPDSSYEQYF. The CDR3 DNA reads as TGTGCCAGCAGTTACTCGCCGGACAGCTCCTACGAGCAGTACTTC.

The CDR3 coding sequence is TGTGCCAGCAGCCCCGGGGGGGGCGGGCACACAGATACGCAGTATTTT. Translating it yields CASSPGGGGHTDTQYF. The rearrangement uses TRBV13 and TRBJ2-3, with 8 nucleotides matching TRBD2. V lost 5 bases to trimming and J lost 2 bases; unmatched junction nucleotides: 9. This CDR3 comprises 16 residues. The germline CDR1 and CDR2 sequences are PRHDT and FYEKMQ (reference sequence).

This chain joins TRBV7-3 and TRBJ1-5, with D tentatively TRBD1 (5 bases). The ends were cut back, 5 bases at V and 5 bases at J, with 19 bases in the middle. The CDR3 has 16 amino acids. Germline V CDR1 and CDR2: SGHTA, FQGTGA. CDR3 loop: CASSPRTRLGDQPQHF. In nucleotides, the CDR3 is TGTGCCAGCAGCCCACGGACAAGACTTGGGGATCAGCCCCAGCATTTT.

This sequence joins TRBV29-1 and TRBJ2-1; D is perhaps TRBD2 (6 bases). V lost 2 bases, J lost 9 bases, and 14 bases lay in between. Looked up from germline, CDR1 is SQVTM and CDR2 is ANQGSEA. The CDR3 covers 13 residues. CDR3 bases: TGCAGCGTTGAATCGGTGACTAGGGGTGAGCAGTTCTTC. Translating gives CSVESVTRGEQFF.

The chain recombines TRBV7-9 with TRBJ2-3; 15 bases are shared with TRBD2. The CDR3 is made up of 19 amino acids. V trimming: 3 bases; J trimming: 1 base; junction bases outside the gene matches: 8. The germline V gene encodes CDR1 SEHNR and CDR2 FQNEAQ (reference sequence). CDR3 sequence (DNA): TGTGCCAGCAGCTTCCCCGGACTAGCGGGAGGGCCGGGCACAGATACGCAGTATTTT. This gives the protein CASSFPGLAGGPGTDTQYF.

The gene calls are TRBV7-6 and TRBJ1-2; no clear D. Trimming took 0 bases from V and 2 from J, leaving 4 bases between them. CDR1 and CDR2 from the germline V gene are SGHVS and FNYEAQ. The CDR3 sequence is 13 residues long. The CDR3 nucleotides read TGTGCCAGCAGCTTAGCCCGAAACTATGGCTACACCTTC. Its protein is CASSLARNYGYTF.

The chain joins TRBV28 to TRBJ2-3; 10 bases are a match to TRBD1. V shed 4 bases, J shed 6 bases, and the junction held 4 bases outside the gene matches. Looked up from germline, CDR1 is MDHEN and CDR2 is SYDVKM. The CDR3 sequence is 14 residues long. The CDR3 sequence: CASSSGTGVDTQYF. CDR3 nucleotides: TGTGCCAGCAGTTCCGGGACAGGGGTGGATACGCAGTATTTT.

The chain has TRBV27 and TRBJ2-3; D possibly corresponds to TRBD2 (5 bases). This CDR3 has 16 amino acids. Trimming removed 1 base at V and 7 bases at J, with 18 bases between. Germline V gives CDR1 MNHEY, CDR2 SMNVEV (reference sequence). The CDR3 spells CASSLYGRGDGYTQYF. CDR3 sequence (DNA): TGTGCCAGCAGTTTATACGGTCGGGGTGATGGCTATACGCAGTATTTT.